These T cell receptor beta chains were read from a single sample in a study of CD8 T cells in Susac syndrome. MiXCR, run by TCRdb on the immunoSEQ multiplex PCR reads, gives a single entry per CDR3 protein. This table holds about 83,000 distinct CDR3 sequences, approximately 96% found once. Sequencing was carried out using CD8+ T cells from PBMCs. These TCRs come from a human donor with Susac syndrome. The CDR3 runs from the conserved cysteine through the conserved F or W. The D gene is left open where the match is weak. Part of the rows lack a size; the others show once, few, many or a class for expanded clones.

TRBD1 | TRBJ2-2 | TRBV7-3 | . | TGTGCCAGCGGGACAGGGAAGTCCGGGGAGCTGTTTTTT | CASGTGKSGELFF
. | TRBJ1-6 | TRBV14 | . | TGTGCCAGCAGCCAAGATACGTGGACAACTGATAATTCACCCCTCCACTTT | CASSQDTWTTDNSPLHF
. | TRBJ2-1 | TRBV4-1 | . | TGCGCCAGCAGCACCTATTGGGTGTCCAATGAGCAGTTCTTC | CASSTYWVSNEQFF
. | TRBJ2-5 | TRBV29-1 | . | TGCAGCGTTGAAGATCCCCCGGGCAGGAGATATCAAGAGACCCAGTACTTC | CSVEDPPGRRYQETQYF
. | TRBJ2-5 | TRBV29-1 | . | TGCAGCGCTTGGGGGGAGACCCAGTACTTC | CSAWGETQYF
TRBD1 | TRBJ2-3 | TRBV28 | . | TGTGCCAGCACCTTGGGACAGGGATACACAGATACGCAGTATTTT | CASTLGQGYTDTQYF
. | TRBJ2-4 | TRBV9 | . | TGTGCCAGCAGCGTAGATGGGGCCGTAGCCAAAAACATTCAGTACTTC | CASSVDGAVAKNIQYF
. | TRBJ2-3 | TRBV29-1 | . | TGCAGCGACGGACAGACAGATACGCAGTATTTT | CSDGQTDTQYF
. | TRBJ2-7 | TRBV25-1 | . | TGTGCCAGCAGTGACTCCGGGACTCTCGAGCAGTACTTC | CASSDSGTLEQYF
. | TRBJ1-1 | TRBV13 | . | TGTGCCAGCAGCGAAAATAGGAGATCTGAAGCTTTCTTT | CASSENRRSEAFF
TRBD1 | TRBJ2-5 | TRBV20-1 | once | TGCAGCCCTACTTCGTGGGCAGGGGGTGGGGAGACCCAGTACTTC | CSPTSWAGGGETQYF
. | TRBJ2-3 | TRBV15 | . | TGTGCCACCAGCGGGTTGGGAGATACGCAGTATTTT | CATSGLGDTQYF
. | TRBJ2-1 | TRBV20-1 | . | TGCAGTGCGACCGACTACGACAATGAGCAGTTCTTC | CSATDYDNEQFF
TRBD2 | TRBJ2-6 | TRBV4-1 | . | TGCGCCAGCAGCCAAGAGCGGGAGACTGGGGCCAACGTCCTGACTTTC | CASSQERETGANVLTF
TRBD1 | TRBJ1-1 | TRBV27 | . | TGTGCCAGCAGTTCGGGTCCGACAGGGAGACCGAACACTGAAGCTTTCTTT | CASSSGPTGRPNTEAFF
TRBD2 | TRBJ2-2 | TRBV29-1 | . | TGCAGCGCCGGGACTACAGGTCCCGGGGAGCTGTTTTTT | CSAGTTGPGELFF
TRBD1 | TRBJ1-2 | TRBV12-3/TRBV12-4 | . | TGTGCCGGGGGGACAGGGTCTCTTCGCACCTTC | CAGGTGSLRTF
. | TRBJ2-7 | TRBV2 | . | TGTGCCAGCACGACATCGGACAGCTACGAGCAGTACTTC | CASTTSDSYEQYF
TRBD2 | TRBJ2-1 | TRBV15 | . | TGTGCCACCAGCAGGGCCCTAGCGGGTAGTAACAATGAGCAGTTCTTC | CATSRALAGSNNEQFF
TRBD2 | TRBJ2-1 | TRBV2 | . | TGTGCCAGCAGTGCCCGGACTAGCGGGAGGTGGAATGAGCAGTTCTTC | CASSARTSGRWNEQFF
. | TRBJ1-1 | TRBV13 | . | TGTGCCAGCAGCTGGGGACAGAACACTGAAGCTTTCTTT | CASSWGQNTEAFF
. | TRBJ1-5 | TRBV28 | once | TGTGCCAGCAGTTTAGTGGATAGCAATCAGCCCCAGCATTTT | CASSLVDSNQPQHF
. | TRBJ1-1 | TRBV29-1 | . | TGCAGCGTTGATGGGATTCTGAACACTGAAGTTTTCTTT | CSVDGILNTEVFF
. | TRBJ2-5 | TRBV27 | . | TGTGCCAGCAGTTTAGGACTGATGTACCAAGAGACCCAGTACTTC | CASSLGLMYQETQYF
. | TRBJ1-1 | TRBV5-1 | . | TGCGCCAGCAGCTTGGAAACAGGCTACACTGAAGCTTTCTTT | CASSLETGYTEAFF
. | TRBJ2-2 | TRBV4-3 | . | TGCGCCAGCAGCCCGGCTGGGGGGCCCACCGGGGAGCTGTTTTTT | CASSPAGGPTGELFF
. | TRBJ2-5 | TRBV12-3/TRBV12-4 | . | TGTGCCAGCAGTTCAGGGGTGAGGGAGACCCAGTACTTC | CASSSGVRETQYF
. | TRBJ2-5 | TRBV18 | . | TGTGCCAGCTCACCACCGGAAGAGACCCAGTACTTC | CASSPPEETQYF